The source of this T cell receptor (beta chain) is a study of T cell responses to AZD1222 COVID-19 vaccine. Regarding the study as a whole: Spike-wide vaccine-associated CD4 TCRs dominated at 160-218 and 743-854. Clonal diversity may have been underestimated, and the donors were mostly white British, with more females than males. Recipients of two AZD1222 doses showed rising Spike-specific TCR breadth and depth.

About this clone: Its specificity is unknown.

This CDR3 has 12 amino acids. With 7 bases clipped from V and 2 bases from J, the junction kept 2 bases outside the gene matches. The germline V gene has CDR1 SQVTM and CDR2 ANQGSEA. Profiling relied on immunoSEQ multiplex PCR, and the TCRdb table lists in-frame clones only, not all of them. This sample has 150,000 to 200,000 clones, with about 92% found just once. The chain combines TRBV29-1 with TRBJ2-3, with TRBD1 identical over 8 bases. The source was peripheral blood, collected 28 days after the second AZD1222 dose. This receptor was obtained from an adult who received the AZD1222 COVID-19 vaccine. CDR3 DNA sequence: TGCAGCGGACAGGGGCCCACAGATACGCAGTATTTT. The encoded protein is CSGQGPTDTQYF.